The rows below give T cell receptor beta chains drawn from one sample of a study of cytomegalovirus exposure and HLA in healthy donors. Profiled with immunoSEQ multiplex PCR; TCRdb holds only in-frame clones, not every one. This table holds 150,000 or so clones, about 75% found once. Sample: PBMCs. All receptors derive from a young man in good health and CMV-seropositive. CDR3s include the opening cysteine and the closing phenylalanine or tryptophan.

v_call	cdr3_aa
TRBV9	CASSVVGGTSTDTQYF
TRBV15	CATSTDRGMNTEAFF
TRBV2	CASSGDRISNQPQHF
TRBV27	CASTTRAGTVYNEQFF
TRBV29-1	CSVAPGALAIQYF
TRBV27	CASSLTSTAAQYF
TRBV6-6	CASNLQGTEAFF
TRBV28	CASINGGAGGQPQHF
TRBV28	CASSFGQGEKLFF
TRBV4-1	CASSQDPQIAASTDTQYF
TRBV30	CAWSAGDSPNQPQHF
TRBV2	CASRMGQGVGGYTF
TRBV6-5	CASSLRGVSGNTIYF
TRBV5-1	CASSLSGSLDTGELFF
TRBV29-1	CSVSTILEETQYF
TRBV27	CASSWATGNEQFF
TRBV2	CASSDPSGSSYNEQFF